These T cell receptor beta chains were read from a single sample in a study of cytomegalovirus exposure and HLA in healthy donors. Clones were sequenced by immunoSEQ multiplex PCR, and TCRdb holds only the in-frame ones, with some missing. The sample lists about 130,000 clones, roughly 8.3% occurring once. The sample was PBMCs. The receptors were sampled from a man aged 40-49 years in good health and CMV-seronegative. The CDR3 runs from the conserved cysteine through the conserved F or W. D genes are given only for firm matches. Expanded clones are given a class, and other clones once, few, many or no size at all.

d_call j_call clone_size v_call cdr3_nt cdr3_aa
NA TRBJ1-2 few TRBV29-1 TGCAGCGTAGAGGGTCCTCCACCTAACTATGGCTACACCTTC CSVEGPPPNYGYTF
TRBD1 TRBJ2-7 few TRBV5-1 TGCGCCAGCAGCCCCCGGACAGGCAAGGACTACGAGCAGTACTTC CASSPRTGKDYEQYF
NA TRBJ1-6 NA TRBV11-2 TGTGCCAGCAGCTTAGAGGCCCCTAATTCACCCCTCCACTTT CASSLEAPNSPLHF
TRBD1 TRBJ1-2 NA TRBV11-2 TGTGCCAGCAGCCCCCGGACAGGGTGGAATGGCTACACCTTC CASSPRTGWNGYTF
NA TRBJ1-1 NA TRBV28 TGTGCCAGCCTCCCCAGGGCCGACACTGAAGCTTTCTTT CASLPRADTEAFF
NA TRBJ1-1 few TRBV7-2 TGTGCCAGCAGCTTGGGAGCCTCATTTGCTTTCTTT CASSLGASFAFF
TRBD2 TRBJ2-7 NA TRBV6-5 TGTGCCAGCAGGCGGGGGGCCCCCGGTTACGAGCAGTACTTC CASRRGAPGYEQYF
NA TRBJ2-3 few TRBV19 TGTGCCAGTAGTATCTCAGCGTCAGGGACAGATACGCAGTATTTT CASSISASGTDTQYF
NA TRBJ1-1 few TRBV5-1 TGCGCCAGCAGCTTGGCGGGGGGCCAGGGTTCCGAAGCTTTCTTT CASSLAGGQGSEAFF
TRBD2 TRBJ2-5 NA TRBV5-1 TGCGCCAGCAGCCCGGGACTAGGGGAAGAGACCCAGTACTTC CASSPGLGEETQYF
TRBD1 TRBJ2-5 NA TRBV2 TGTGCCAGCAGTTCACCAGGACAGGGACTCAGCGGGGAGACCCAGTACTTC CASSSPGQGLSGETQYF
NA TRBJ1-3 few TRBV5-4 TGTGCCAGCAGCCGACAGGAGGCCATTGGAAACACCATATATTTT CASSRQEAIGNTIYF
NA TRBJ2-6 few TRBV6-6 TGTGCCAGCAGTTACGGGACAAGTGCTGGGGCCAACGTCCTGACTTTC CASSYGTSAGANVLTF
NA TRBJ1-1 few TRBV7-8 TGTGCCAGCAGCTTAATAACAGAGAACACTGAAGCTTTCTTT CASSLITENTEAFF
NA TRBJ1-2 NA TRBV15 TGTGCCACCAGCAGAGTGGGCCCGTATGGCTACACCTTC CATSRVGPYGYTF